The 18 T cell receptor beta chains presented below share a single source sample, sequenced in a study of cytomegalovirus exposure and HLA in healthy donors. The PCR employed 60 Vbeta primers together with 13 Jbeta primers. Only in-frame clones appear in the TCRdb table, and some are missing; sequencing was by immunoSEQ multiplex PCR. Of 130,000 or so clones listed, about 82% are singletons. Sequencing was performed on PBMCs. These receptors came from a man younger than 40 in good health and CMV-seronegative.

This clone appeared a single time. V usage is TRBV7-2 and J usage is TRBJ2-6; D remains unclear. CDR3 length: 15 amino acids. The germline V and J ends were trimmed by 0 bases and 0 bases, with 3 bases remaining between them. Per germline, CDR1 SGHTA and CDR2 FQGNSA. DNA of the CDR3: TGTGCCAGCAGCTTAGCCAGCTCTGGGGCCAACGTCCTGACTTTC. It yields the protein CASSLASSGANVLTF.

The chain couples TRBV25-1 to TRBJ2-1; 11 bases are shared with TRBD2. Germline V gene sequence: CDR1 MGHDK, CDR2 SYGVNS. J gave up 8 bases and V 3 bases, and 6 bases lay outside the gene matches. The length of the CDR3 is 15 residues. In DNA form, the CDR3 reads TGTGCCAGCAGTGACACTAGCGGGAGAGTGGATGAGCAGTTCTTC. Its translation is CASSDTSGRVDEQFF.

This rearrangement joins TRBV6-5 to TRBJ2-2; D might be TRBD1 (5 bases). This CDR3 is built from 16 residues. V was trimmed by 0 bases and J by 6 bases, leaving 14 bases between them. From germline, CDR1 is MNHEY and CDR2 SVGAGI. The CDR3 here is CASSYSEQEWPGELFF. In nucleotides, the CDR3 is TGTGCCAGCAGTTACTCTGAACAGGAATGGCCCGGGGAGCTGTTTTTT.

V and J are TRBV4-3 and TRBJ2-7, with 9 bases that match TRBD2. Germline V CDR1 and CDR2: LGHNA, YSLEER. The CDR3 length is 16 residues. The V and J ends lost 0 bases and 5 bases, in that order; junction bases with no gene match: 8. The CDR3 reads CASSQDRIAGANEQYF. CDR3 in DNA: TGCGCCAGCAGCCAAGATCGGATAGCGGGGGCGAACGAGCAGTACTTC.

In its sample, this clone was seen a few times. The chain couples TRBV7-9 to TRBJ2-3; 8 bases map to TRBD2. CDR3 size: 16 residues. The germline CDR1 and CDR2 sequences are SEHNR and FQNEAQ (reference sequence). The trim removed 4 bases at V and 5 bases at J, leaving 11 bases unmatched. The CDR3 spells CASSWAPGLEGDTQYF. CDR3 bases: TGTGCCAGCAGCTGGGCCCCGGGACTAGAAGGAGATACGCAGTATTTT.

The J gene is TRBJ1-5, the V gene TRBV5-1, with TRBD1 matching 7 bases. J gave up 2 bases and V 4 bases, and 6 bases lay outside the gene matches. Per germline, CDR1 SGHRS and CDR2 YFSETQ. CDR3 size: 15 residues. CDR3 residues: CASSPDRHGNQPQHF. The CDR3 DNA follows: TGCGCCAGCAGCCCGGACAGGCATGGCAATCAGCCCCAGCATTTT.

The chain carries TRBV7-2 and TRBJ2-5, with D perhaps TRBD2 (5 bases). The CDR3 is made up of 16 amino acids. Germline CDR1 is SGHTA and CDR2 is FQGNSA. The V end lost 5 bases, the J end lost 4 bases, and 20 bases lay between the germline ends. CDR3: CASSPEGLSEGETQYF. The DNA for the CDR3 is TGTGCCAGCAGCCCCGAGGGATTGTCCGAGGGAGAGACCCAGTACTTC.

V usage is TRBV28 and J usage is TRBJ2-2; 15 bases map to TRBD2. Trimming cost V 6 bases and J 5 bases; bases outside gene matches: 4. The CDR3 loop spans 16 amino acids. Germline-derived CDR1 and CDR2 are MDHEN and SYDVKM. This CDR3 is CASSWGLAGGTGELFF. CDR3 coding DNA: TGTGCCAGCAGCTGGGGACTAGCGGGAGGAACCGGGGAGCTGTTTTTT.

This clone was observed a single time. The chain has TRBV5-1 and TRBJ2-7; D not certain. V gave up 2 bases and J gave up 2 bases, with 17 bases separating them. The CDR3 has 16 residues. Germline values: CDR1 SGHRS, CDR2 YFSETQ. Here the CDR3 reads CASSFRSSPTPYEQYF. For the CDR3, the DNA is TGCGCCAGCAGCTTTAGGTCTTCACCGACTCCCTACGAGCAGTACTTC.

This clone was recorded a few times. The chain's CDR3 is CASSFPRPAHSNQPQHF. The CDR3 DNA is TGTGCCAGCAGTTTTCCCAGGCCAGCCCATAGCAATCAGCCCCAGCATTTT. The gene calls are TRBV28 and TRBJ1-5; D remains unclear. There are 17 residues in the CDR3. The germline V gene encodes CDR1 MDHEN and CDR2 SYDVKM. V gave up 3 bases and J gave up 0 bases, with 15 bases separating them.

This clone was observed a handful of times. The chain uses TRBV5-1 and TRBJ2-5, with a weak D call TRBD1 (6 bases). Trimming stripped 7 bases from V and 5 bases from J, with 24 bases between. The CDR3 runs to 16 residues. Germline CDR1 is SGHRS and CDR2 is YFSETQ. DNA for the CDR3: TGCGCCAGCTCCTACGGGGAAAGGGGGAATGGGGAGACCCAGTACTTC. It is translated as CASSYGERGNGETQYF. The variable domain in full, with the rest retrieved from reference TRBV5-1 and TRBJ2-5, is KAGVTQTPRYLIKTRGQQVTLSCSPISGHRSVSWYQQTPGQGLQFLFEYFSETQRNKGNFPGRFSGRQFSNSRSEMNVSTLELGDSALYLCASSYGERGNGETQYFGPGTRLLVL.

This clone was picked up a small number of times. The chain couples TRBV27 to TRBJ1-6, with 8 positions matching TRBD1. CDR3 length equals 15 residues. V lost 4 bases, J lost 5 bases, and 4 bases stayed unmatched. CDR1 and CDR2 from the germline V gene are MNHEY and SMNVEV (reference sequence). CDR3 residues: CASSSGQVHNSPLHF. The CDR3 DNA reads as TGTGCCAGCAGTTCGGGACAGGTCCATAATTCACCCCTCCACTTT.

This clone was seen a handful of times. The genes are TRBV7-2 and TRBJ2-7, with TRBD2 matching 13 bases. This CDR3 is 15 amino acids long. CDR1 SGHTA and CDR2 FQGNSA come from the germline V gene. Trimming removed 5 bases from V and 2 bases from J; junction bases left unmatched: 3. DNA for the CDR3: TGTGCCAGCAGCCCAGGGACTAGCGGGGCCTACGAGCAGTACTTC. Translation gives CASSPGTSGAYEQYF.

The J gene is TRBJ2-1, the V gene TRBV19; 7 positions match TRBD2. The CDR3 is 15 amino acids. CDR1 LNHDA and CDR2 SQIVND come from the germline V gene (reference sequence). The J segment lost 0 bases and the V segment lost 6 bases, leaving 5 bases of the junction unmatched. CDR3 in amino acids: CASSPSGRSYNEQFF. DNA of the CDR3: TGTGCCAGTAGCCCTAGCGGTCGCTCCTACAATGAGCAGTTCTTC.

This chain joins TRBV10-3 and TRBJ1-5; 8 bases agree with TRBD1. Germline-derived CDR1 and CDR2 are ENHRY and SYGVKD. V lost 6 bases and J lost 6; bases outside the gene matches: 10. The CDR3 totals 15 residues. The CDR3 loop reads CAISATGGEGQPQHF. CDR3 in DNA: TGTGCCATCAGCGCTACAGGGGGTGAAGGTCAGCCCCAGCATTTT.

The chain recombines TRBV6-1 with TRBJ1-2; 7 bases map to TRBD1. Germline V lookup: CDR1 MNHNS, CDR2 SASEGT. Trimming cost V 4 bases and J 6 bases; bases outside gene matches: 8. The CDR3 has 14 amino acids. CDR3 sequence: CASSAAGTAHGYTF. In nucleotides, the CDR3 is TGTGCCAGCAGTGCCGCCGGGACAGCCCATGGCTACACCTTC.

The J gene is TRBJ2-7, the V gene TRBV19; 7 bases line up with TRBD1. The V gene end was trimmed by 6 bases and the J gene end by 2 bases; junction bases not matched to a gene: 4. The CDR3 runs 13 residues. Germline values: CDR1 LNHDA, CDR2 SQIVND (reference sequence). The CDR3 loop is CASRPGQTYEQYF. CDR3 sequence (DNA): TGTGCCAGTAGGCCGGGACAGACCTACGAGCAGTACTTC.

The chain joins TRBV30 to TRBJ1-4; unclear D gene. There are 13 residues in the CDR3. Germline CDR1 and CDR2: GTSNPN and SVGIG (reference sequence). Trimming took off 4 bases at V and 15 bases at J, with 21 bases between the two ends. The CDR3 is CAWTTGPSGKLFF. CDR3 sequence (DNA): TGTGCCTGGACCACTGGTCCCTCGGGGAAGTTGTTTTTT.